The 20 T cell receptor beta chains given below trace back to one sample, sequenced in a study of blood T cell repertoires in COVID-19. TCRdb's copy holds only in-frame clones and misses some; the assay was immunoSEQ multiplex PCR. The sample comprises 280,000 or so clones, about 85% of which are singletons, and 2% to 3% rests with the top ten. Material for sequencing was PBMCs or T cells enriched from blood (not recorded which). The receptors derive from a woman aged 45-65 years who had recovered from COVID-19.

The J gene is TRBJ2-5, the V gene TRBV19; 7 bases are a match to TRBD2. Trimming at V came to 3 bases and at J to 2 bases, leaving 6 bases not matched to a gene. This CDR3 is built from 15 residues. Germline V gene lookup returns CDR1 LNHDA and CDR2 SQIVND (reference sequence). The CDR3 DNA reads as TGTGCCAGTAGTATGATAACGGGGGGACAAGAGACCCAGTACTTC. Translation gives CASSMITGGQETQYF.

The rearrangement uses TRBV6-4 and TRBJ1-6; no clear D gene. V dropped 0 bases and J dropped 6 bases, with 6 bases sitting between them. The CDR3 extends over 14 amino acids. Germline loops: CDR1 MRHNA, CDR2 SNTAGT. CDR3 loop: CASSDSPFNSPLHF. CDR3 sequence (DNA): TGTGCCAGCAGTGACTCCCCGTTTAATTCACCCCTCCACTTT.

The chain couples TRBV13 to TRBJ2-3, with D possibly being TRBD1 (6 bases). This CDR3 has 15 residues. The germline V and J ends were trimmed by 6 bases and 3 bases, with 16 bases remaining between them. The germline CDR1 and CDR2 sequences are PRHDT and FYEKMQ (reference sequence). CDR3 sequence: CASRERGGVTDTQYF. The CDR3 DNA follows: TGTGCCAGCAGGGAGAGAGGGGGTGTAACAGATACGCAGTATTTT.

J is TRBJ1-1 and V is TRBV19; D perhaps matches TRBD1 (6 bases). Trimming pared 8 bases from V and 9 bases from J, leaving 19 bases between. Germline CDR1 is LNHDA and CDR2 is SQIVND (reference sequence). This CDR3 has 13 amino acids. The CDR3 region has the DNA TGTGCCAGTCTCAACCCCACGGGACACCAAGCTTTCTTT. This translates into CASLNPTGHQAFF.

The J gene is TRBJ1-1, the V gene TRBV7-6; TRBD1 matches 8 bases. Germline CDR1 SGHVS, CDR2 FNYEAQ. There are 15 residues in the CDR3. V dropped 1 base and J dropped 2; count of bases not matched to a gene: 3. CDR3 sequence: CASSLVPGGNTEAFF. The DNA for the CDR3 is TGTGCCAGCAGCTTAGTTCCAGGGGGCAACACTGAAGCTTTCTTT.

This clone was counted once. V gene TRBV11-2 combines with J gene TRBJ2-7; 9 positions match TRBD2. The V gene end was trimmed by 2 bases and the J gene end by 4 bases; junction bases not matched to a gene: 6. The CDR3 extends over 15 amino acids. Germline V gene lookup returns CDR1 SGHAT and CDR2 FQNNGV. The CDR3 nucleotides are TGTGCCAGCAGCTTATCGGCGGGGGGGCAATACGAGCAGTACTTC. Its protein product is CASSLSAGGQYEQYF.

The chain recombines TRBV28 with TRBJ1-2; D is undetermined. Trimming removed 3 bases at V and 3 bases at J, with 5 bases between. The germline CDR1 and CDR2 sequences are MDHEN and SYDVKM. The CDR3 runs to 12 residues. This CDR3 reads CASSLEYYGYTF. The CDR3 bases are TGTGCCAGCAGTTTGGAGTACTATGGCTACACCTTC.

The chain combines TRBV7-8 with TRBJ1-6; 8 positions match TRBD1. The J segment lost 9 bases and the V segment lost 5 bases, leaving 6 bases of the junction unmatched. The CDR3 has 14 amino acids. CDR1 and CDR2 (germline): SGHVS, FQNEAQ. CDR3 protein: CASSPDRVGSPLHF. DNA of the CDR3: TGTGCCAGCAGCCCGGACAGGGTGGGTTCACCCCTCCACTTT.

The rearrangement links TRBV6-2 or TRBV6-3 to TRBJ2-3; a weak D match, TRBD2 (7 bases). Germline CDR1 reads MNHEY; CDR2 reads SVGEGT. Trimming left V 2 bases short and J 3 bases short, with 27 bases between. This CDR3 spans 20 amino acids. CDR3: CASSYGAAMSGGGRTDTQYF. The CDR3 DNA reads TGTGCCAGCAGTTACGGGGCGGCCATGTCAGGCGGGGGCCGAACAGATACGCAGTATTTT.

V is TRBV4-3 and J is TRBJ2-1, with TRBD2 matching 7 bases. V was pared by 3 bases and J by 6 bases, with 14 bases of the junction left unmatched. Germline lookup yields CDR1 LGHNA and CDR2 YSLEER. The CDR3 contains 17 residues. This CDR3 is CASSHSTGSGFGNEQFF. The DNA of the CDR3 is TGCGCCAGCAGCCATAGTACCGGTAGCGGGTTTGGCAATGAGCAGTTCTTC.

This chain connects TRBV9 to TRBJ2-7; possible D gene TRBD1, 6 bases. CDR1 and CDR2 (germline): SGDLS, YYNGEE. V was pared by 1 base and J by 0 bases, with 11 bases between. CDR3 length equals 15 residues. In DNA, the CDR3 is TGTGCCAGCAGCGTATACGACAGGCCCTCCTACGAGCAGTACTTC. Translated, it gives CASSVYDRPSYEQYF.

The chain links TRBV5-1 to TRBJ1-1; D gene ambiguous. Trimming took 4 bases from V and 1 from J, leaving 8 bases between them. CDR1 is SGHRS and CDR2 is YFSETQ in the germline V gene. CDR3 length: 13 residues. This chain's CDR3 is CASSRRQNTEAFF. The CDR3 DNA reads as TGCGCCAGCAGCCGGCGACAGAACACTGAAGCTTTCTTT. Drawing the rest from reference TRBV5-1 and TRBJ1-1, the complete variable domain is KAGVTQTPRYLIKTRGQQVTLSCSPISGHRSVSWYQQTPGQGLQFLFEYFSETQRNKGNFPGRFSGRQFSNSRSEMNVSTLELGDSALYLCASSRRQNTEAFFGQGTRLTVV.

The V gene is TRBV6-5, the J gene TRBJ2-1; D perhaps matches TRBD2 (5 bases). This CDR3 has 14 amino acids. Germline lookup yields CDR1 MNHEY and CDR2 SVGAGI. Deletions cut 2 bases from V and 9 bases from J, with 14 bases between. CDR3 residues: CASSYPNGVGEQFF. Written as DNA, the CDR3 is TGTGCCAGCAGTTACCCCAACGGGGTTGGTGAGCAGTTCTTC.

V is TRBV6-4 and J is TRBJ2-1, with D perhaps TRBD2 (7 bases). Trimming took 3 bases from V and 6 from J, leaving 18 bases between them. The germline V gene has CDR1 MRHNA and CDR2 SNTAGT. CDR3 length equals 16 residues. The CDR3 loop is CASSEFAGEGGNEQFF. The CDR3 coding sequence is TGTGCCAGCAGTGAATTTGCGGGGGAAGGGGGCAATGAGCAGTTCTTC.

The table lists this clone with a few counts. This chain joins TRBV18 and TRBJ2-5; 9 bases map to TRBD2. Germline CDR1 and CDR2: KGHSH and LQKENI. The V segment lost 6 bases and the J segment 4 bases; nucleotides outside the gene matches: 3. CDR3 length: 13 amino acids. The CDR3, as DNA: TGTGCCAGCTCTCCGGGACTAGCAGAGACCCAGTACTTC. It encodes CASSPGLAETQYF.

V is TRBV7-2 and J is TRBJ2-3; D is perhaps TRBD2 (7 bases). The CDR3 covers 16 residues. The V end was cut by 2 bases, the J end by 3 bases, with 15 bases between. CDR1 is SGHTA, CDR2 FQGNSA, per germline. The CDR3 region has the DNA TGTGCCAGCAGCTTATATGGGGGGGGCTGGACAGATACGCAGTATTTT. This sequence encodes CASSLYGGGWTDTQYF.

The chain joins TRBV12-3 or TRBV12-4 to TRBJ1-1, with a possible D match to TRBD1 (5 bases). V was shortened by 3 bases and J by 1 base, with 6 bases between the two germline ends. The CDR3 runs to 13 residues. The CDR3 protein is CASSLTENTEAFF. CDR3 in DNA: TGTGCCAGCAGTTTGACAGAGAACACTGAAGCTTTCTTT.

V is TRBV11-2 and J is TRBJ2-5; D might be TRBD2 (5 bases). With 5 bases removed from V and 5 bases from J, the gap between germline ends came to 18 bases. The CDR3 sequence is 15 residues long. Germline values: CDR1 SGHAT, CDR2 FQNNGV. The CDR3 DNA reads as TGTGCCAGCAGCCCCCCACTAGGCCTTAGGGAGACCCAGTACTTC. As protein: CASSPPLGLRETQYF.

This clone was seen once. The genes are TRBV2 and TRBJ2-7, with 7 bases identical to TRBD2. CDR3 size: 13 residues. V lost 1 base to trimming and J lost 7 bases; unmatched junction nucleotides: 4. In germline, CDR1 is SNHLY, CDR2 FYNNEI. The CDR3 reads CASSEDGRGEQYF. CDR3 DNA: TGTGCCAGCAGTGAAGATGGGCGGGGGGAGCAGTACTTC.

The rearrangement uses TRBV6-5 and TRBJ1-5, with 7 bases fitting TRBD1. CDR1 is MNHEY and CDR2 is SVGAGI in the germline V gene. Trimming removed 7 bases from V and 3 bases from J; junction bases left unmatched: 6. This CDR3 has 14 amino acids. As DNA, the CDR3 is TGTGCCAGCAAAACGGACAGGAACAATCAGCCCCAGCATTTT. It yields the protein CASKTDRNNQPQHF.